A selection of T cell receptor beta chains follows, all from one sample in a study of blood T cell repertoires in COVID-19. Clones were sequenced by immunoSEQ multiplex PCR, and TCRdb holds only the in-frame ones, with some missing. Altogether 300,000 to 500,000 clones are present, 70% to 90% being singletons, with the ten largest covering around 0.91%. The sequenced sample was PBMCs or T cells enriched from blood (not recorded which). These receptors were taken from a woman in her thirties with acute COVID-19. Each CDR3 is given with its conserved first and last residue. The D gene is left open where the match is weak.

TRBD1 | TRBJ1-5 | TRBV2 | CASSAGQGGSQPQHF
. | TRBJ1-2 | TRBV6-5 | CATRAGRGYTF
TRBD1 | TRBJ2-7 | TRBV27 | CASSLRQGLREQYF
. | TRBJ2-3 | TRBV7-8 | CASSFFSADTQYF
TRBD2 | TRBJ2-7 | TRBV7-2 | CASSFRLAGFGSYEQYF
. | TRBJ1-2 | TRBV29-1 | CSVVAANYGYTF
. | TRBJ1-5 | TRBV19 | CASSIWGDGSNQPQHF
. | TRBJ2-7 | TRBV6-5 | CASSSPRRENSYEQYF
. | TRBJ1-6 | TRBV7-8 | CASSLAVIAGSSYNSPLHF
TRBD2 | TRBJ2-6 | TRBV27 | CASSLAGVNVLTF
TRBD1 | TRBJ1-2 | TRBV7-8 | CASSFAGGNGYTF
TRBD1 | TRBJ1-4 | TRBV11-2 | CASSLWGQGEKLFF
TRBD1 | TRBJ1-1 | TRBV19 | CASSPRQGEGAFF
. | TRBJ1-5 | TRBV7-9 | CASSLEGRASQPQHF
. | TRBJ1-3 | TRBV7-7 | CASSSQANSGNTIYF
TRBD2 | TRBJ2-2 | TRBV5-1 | CASSLSRAGELWTGELFF
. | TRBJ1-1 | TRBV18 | CASSPGRVGSLNTEAFF
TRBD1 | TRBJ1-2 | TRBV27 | CASSPGDRLPYGYTF
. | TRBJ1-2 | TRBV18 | CASSPPGRNYGYTF
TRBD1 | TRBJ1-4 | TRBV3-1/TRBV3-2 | CASSAGTDWEKLFF
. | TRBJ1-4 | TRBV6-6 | CASSPRAPPTTTNEKLFF
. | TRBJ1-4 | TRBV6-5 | CASSSTATNEKLFF
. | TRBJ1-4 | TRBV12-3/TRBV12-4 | CASSPLYEKLFF
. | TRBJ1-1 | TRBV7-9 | CASSHPREGTEAFF
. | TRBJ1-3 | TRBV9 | CASSYGDSGNTIYF
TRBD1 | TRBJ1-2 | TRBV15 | CATSRDPLDRGDYGYTF
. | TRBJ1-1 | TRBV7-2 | CASSLVSGGTEAFF
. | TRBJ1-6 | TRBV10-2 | CASSETGLDSPLHF
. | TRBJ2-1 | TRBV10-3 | CAISGGDYNEQFF
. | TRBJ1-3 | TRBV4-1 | CASSQGRQGFSGNTIYF
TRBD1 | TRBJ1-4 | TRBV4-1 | CASSQDGGQGYEKLFF
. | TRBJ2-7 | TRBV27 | CASSLAGERYEQYF
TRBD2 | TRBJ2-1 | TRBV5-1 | CASSLIGPGLAGSDQFF
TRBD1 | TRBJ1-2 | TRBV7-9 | CASSLEGLGTGVAGYTF
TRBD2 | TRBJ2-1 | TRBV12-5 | CASGSAVAGGLYNEQFF
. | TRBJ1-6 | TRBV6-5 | CASSSRQGAVPLHF
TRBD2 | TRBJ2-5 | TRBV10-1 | CASSESRGGLGETQYF
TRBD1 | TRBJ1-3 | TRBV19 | CASSRTAGQSTYTIYF
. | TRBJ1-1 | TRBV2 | CASRDRGERNTEAFF
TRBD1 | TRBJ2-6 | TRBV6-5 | CASRTGGGGANVLTF
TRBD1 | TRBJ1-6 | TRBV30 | CAWSRSKGTGYNSPLHF
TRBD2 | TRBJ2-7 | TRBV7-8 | CASSPLAVSSYEQYF
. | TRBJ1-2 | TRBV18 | CASSPGPTYGYTF
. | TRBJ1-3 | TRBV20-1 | CSVLQGVYIYF
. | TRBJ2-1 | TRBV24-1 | CATSDALPSSYNEQFF
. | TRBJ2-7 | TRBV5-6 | CASSLDPRALRSYEQYF
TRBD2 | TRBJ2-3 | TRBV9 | CASSGLAGGQLDTQYF
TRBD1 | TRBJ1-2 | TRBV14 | CASSQGGTVSYGYTF
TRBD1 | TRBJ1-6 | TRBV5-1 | CASSHDRANSPLHF
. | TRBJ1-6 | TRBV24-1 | CATSARENSPLHF
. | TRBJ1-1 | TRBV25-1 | CASSEYIAPPDMNTEAFF
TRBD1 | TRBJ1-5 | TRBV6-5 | CASRPYGQGWQPQHF
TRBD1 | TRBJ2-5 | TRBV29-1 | CSDTQGAGETQYF
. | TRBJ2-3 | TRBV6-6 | CASSYNTGGPRDTQYF
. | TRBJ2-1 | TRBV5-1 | CASSVASLNNEQFF